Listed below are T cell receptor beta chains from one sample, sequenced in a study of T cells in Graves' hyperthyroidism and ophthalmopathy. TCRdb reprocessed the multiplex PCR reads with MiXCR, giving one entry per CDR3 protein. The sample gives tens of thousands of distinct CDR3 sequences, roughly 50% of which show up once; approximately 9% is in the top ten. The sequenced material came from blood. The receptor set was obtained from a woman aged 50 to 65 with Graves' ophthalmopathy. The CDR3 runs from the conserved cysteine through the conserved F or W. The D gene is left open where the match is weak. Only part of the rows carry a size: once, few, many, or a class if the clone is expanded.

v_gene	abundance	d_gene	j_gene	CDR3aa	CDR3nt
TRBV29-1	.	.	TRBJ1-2	CSVADYGYTF	TGCAGCGTTGCAGATTATGGCTACACCTTC
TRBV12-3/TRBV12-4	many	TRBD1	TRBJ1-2	CASSLDRGIGYTF	TGTGCCAGCAGCTTGGACAGGGGTATTGGCTACACCTTC
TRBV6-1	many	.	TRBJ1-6	CASSEAPPRGGSPLHF	TGTGCCAGCAGTGAAGCCCCTCCCAGGGGAGGATCACCCCTCCACTTT
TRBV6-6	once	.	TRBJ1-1	CASSPVVGGVDTEAFF	TGTGCCAGCAGCCCGGTAGTGGGGGGCGTTGACACGGAAGCTTTCTTT
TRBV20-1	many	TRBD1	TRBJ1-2	CSAREQGARGYTF	TGCAGTGCTAGAGAGCAGGGGGCCAGGGGCTACACCTTC
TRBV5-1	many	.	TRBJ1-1	CASSLASGGTEAFF	TGCGCCAGCAGCTTGGCGTCGGGGGGGACTGAAGCTTTCTTT
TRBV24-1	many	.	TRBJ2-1	CATSDPKADSYNEQFF	TGTGCCACCAGTGACCCGAAGGCGGACTCCTACAATGAGCAGTTCTTC
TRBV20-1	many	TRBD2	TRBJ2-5	CSASERGDVQETQYF	TGCAGTGCTAGTGAGCGGGGGGACGTCCAAGAGACCCAGTACTTC
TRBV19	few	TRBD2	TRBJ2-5	CASSIGGETQYF	TGTGCCAGTAGTATCGGGGGGGAGACCCAGTACTTC
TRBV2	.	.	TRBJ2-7	CASPRGEDEQYF	TGTGCCAGCCCGAGGGGGGAGGACGAGCAGTACTTC
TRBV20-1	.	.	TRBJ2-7	CSAQRDGPYEQYF	TGCAGTGCCCAAAGGGACGGACCCTACGAGCAGTACTTC
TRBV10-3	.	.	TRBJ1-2	CAIHPGSTSNGYTF	TGTGCCATCCATCCGGGCTCGACTAGCAATGGCTACACCTTC
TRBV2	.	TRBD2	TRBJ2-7	CASRPPGTSAYEQYF	TGTGCCAGCAGGCCCCCCGGGACTAGCGCCTACGAGCAGTACTTC
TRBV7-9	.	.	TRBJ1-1	CASSLGGENAEAFF	TGTGCCAGCAGCTTAGGTGGAGAGAACGCGGAAGCTTTCTTT
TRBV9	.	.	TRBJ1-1	CASSPSGRSEAFF	TGTGCCAGCAGTCCCTCCGGCCGCTCTGAAGCTTTCTTT
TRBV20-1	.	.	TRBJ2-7	CGARDLSVGGYGQYF	TGCGGTGCTAGAGATCTTAGTGTAGGAGGGTACGGGCAGTACTTC
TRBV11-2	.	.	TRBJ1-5	CARGIESNQPQHF	TGTGCGCGCGGGATCGAGAGCAATCAGCCCCAGCATTTT
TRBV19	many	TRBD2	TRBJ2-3	CASSGTSGTDTQYF	TGTGCCAGTAGTGGGACTAGCGGCACAGATACGCAGTATTTT
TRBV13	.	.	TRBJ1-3	CASSPNPRPRVPGYGNTIYF	TGTGCCAGCAGCCCCAACCCCCGGCCCCGCGTCCCGGGATATGGAAACACCATATATTTT
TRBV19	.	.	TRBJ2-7	CASRKGPYEQYF	TGTGCCTCCCGTAAGGGTCCCTACGAGCAGTACTTC
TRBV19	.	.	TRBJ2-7	CASRRKYEQYF	TGTGCCAGTAGGAGAAAATACGAGCAGTACTTC
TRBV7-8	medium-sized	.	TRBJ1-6	CASSLEPPLPLHF	TGTGCCAGCAGCTTAGAACCCCCTTTACCCCTCCACTTT
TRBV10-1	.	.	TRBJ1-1	CASSARENTEAFF	TGCGCCAGCAGTGCGAGGGAAAACACTGAAGCTTTCTTT
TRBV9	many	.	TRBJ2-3	CASSVAQGDTQYF	TGTGCCAGCAGCGTCGCCCAGGGTGATACGCAGTATTTT
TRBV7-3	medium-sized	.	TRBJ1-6	CASSLKGGSPLHF	TGTGCCAGCAGCTTAAAAGGGGGATCACCCCTCCACTTT
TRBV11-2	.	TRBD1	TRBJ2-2	CASSVTGGLNTGELFF	TGTGCCAGCAGCGTTACAGGGGGCTTGAACACCGGGGAGCTGTTTTTT
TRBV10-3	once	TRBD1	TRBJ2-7	CAISDLDRVSEQYF	TGTGCCATCAGTGACCTCGACAGGGTCAGCGAGCAGTACTTC
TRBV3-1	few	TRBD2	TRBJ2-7	CACRSGGSYEQYF	TGTGCCTGCCGTAGCGGGGGATCCTACGAGCAGTACTTC